The T cell receptor (beta chain) under discussion was sequenced for a study of cytomegalovirus exposure and HLA in healthy donors. Study-wide findings and caveats: Some highly shared sequence variants likely arose as a pipeline artifact.

PCR used 60 Vbeta primers and 13 Jbeta primers. Clones were sequenced by immunoSEQ multiplex PCR, and TCRdb holds only the in-frame ones, with some missing. The sample has some 56,000 clones; less than 70% are singletons. As for this clone: Its target is unknown.

The CDR3 length is 13 residues. V was pared by 2 bases and J by 3 bases, with 1 base of the junction left unmatched. Germline loops: CDR1 GTSNPN, CDR2 SVGIG (reference sequence). The genes are TRBV30 and TRBJ1-3, with 7 bases fitting TRBD1. Sequencing input: PBMCs. The TCR comes from a human donor in good health. The CDR3 DNA sequence: TGTGCCTGGAGTCGGGACAGTGGAAACACCATATATTTT. Its translation: CAWSRDSGNTIYF.